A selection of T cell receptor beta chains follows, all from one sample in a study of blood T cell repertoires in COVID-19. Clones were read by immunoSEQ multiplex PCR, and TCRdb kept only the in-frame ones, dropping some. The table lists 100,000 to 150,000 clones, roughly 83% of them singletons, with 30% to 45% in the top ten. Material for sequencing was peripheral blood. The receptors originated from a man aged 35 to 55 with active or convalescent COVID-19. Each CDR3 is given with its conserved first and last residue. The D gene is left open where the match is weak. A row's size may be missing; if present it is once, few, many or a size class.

CDR3aa: CASSQGGPANTEAFF
CDR3nt: TGCGCCAGCAGCCAGGGAGGGCCTGCGAACACTGAAGCTTTCTTT
v_gene: TRBV4-1
d_gene: .
len: 15
abundance: hyperexpanded
j_gene: TRBJ1-1

CDR3aa: CASSEPGLAPFHEQYF
CDR3nt: TGCGCCAGCAGTGAACCGGGACTAGCCCCGTTTCACGAGCAGTACTTC
v_gene: TRBV10-1
d_gene: TRBD2
len: 16
abundance: .
j_gene: TRBJ2-7

CDR3aa: CASRGQITEAFF
CDR3nt: TGTGCCAGTAGGGGACAGATCACTGAAGCTTTCTTT
v_gene: TRBV19
d_gene: TRBD1
len: 12
abundance: few
j_gene: TRBJ1-1

CDR3aa: CASTPTGTSNSPLHF
CDR3nt: TGTGCCAGCACCCCCACCGGGACAAGTAATTCACCCCTCCACTTT
v_gene: TRBV25-1
d_gene: .
len: 15
abundance: .
j_gene: TRBJ1-6

CDR3aa: CASSHPGLDAYEQYF
CDR3nt: TGTGCCAGCAGCCACCCGGGACTAGACGCCTACGAGCAGTACTTC
v_gene: TRBV6-2/TRBV6-3
d_gene: TRBD2
len: 15
abundance: .
j_gene: TRBJ2-7

CDR3aa: CASSRPGQVNEKLFF
CDR3nt: TGTGCCAGCTCACGACCGGGACAGGTTAATGAAAAACTGTTTTTT
v_gene: TRBV18
d_gene: TRBD1
len: 15
abundance: .
j_gene: TRBJ1-4

CDR3aa: CASSLGRISYNEQFF
CDR3nt: TGTGCCAGCAGCTTGGGGAGGATCTCCTACAATGAGCAGTTCTTC
v_gene: TRBV7-4
d_gene: .
len: 15
abundance: .
j_gene: TRBJ2-1

CDR3aa: CASSLGPKGDF
CDR3nt: TGTGCCAGCAGTTTAGGGCCGAAGGGAGACTTC
v_gene: TRBV12-3/TRBV12-4
d_gene: .
len: 11
abundance: .
j_gene: TRBJ2-5

CDR3aa: CASTPGQPNTGELFF
CDR3nt: TGTGCCAGTACCCCGGGACAGCCGAACACCGGGGAGCTGTTTTTT
v_gene: TRBV19
d_gene: TRBD1
len: 15
abundance: .
j_gene: TRBJ2-2

CDR3aa: CATSELTGGQTDTQYF
CDR3nt: TGTGCCACCAGTGAGCTCACAGGGGGGCAAACAGATACGCAGTATTTT
v_gene: TRBV24-1
d_gene: TRBD1
len: 16
abundance: .
j_gene: TRBJ2-3

CDR3aa: CASSPSGGPETQYF
CDR3nt: TGTGCCAGCTCACCAAGTGGAGGGCCAGAGACCCAGTACTTC
v_gene: TRBV18
d_gene: .
len: 14
abundance: .
j_gene: TRBJ2-5

CDR3aa: CASRNWGGNTGELFF
CDR3nt: TGTGCCAGCAGAAACTGGGGGGGGAACACCGGGGAGCTGTTTTTT
v_gene: TRBV2
d_gene: TRBD2
len: 15
abundance: .
j_gene: TRBJ2-2

CDR3aa: CASSLSGSDNEQFF
CDR3nt: TGTGCCAGCAGCTTATCGGGTTCCGACAATGAGCAGTTCTTC
v_gene: TRBV7-3
d_gene: .
len: 14
abundance: .
j_gene: TRBJ2-1

CDR3aa: CASRRNRGPNTEAFF
CDR3nt: TGTGCCAGCAGGCGCAACAGGGGGCCGAACACTGAAGCTTTCTTT
v_gene: TRBV6-5
d_gene: TRBD1
len: 15
abundance: .
j_gene: TRBJ1-1

CDR3aa: CSARVALAKNIQYF
CDR3nt: TGCAGCGCCCGGGTGGCCCTAGCCAAAAACATTCAGTACTTC
v_gene: TRBV29-1
d_gene: .
len: 14
abundance: .
j_gene: TRBJ2-4

CDR3aa: CASSVSGTQLPSTQYF
CDR3nt: TGTGCCAGCAGCGTGTCCGGGACACAACTACCAAGTACGCAGTATTTT
v_gene: TRBV9
d_gene: .
len: 16
abundance: .
j_gene: TRBJ2-3

CDR3aa: CASSRDRGGEKLFF
CDR3nt: TGCGCCAGCAGCCGCGACAGGGGAGGTGAAAAACTGTTTTTT
v_gene: TRBV5-1
d_gene: TRBD1
len: 14
abundance: .
j_gene: TRBJ1-4

CDR3aa: CASSGQGRITDTQYF
CDR3nt: TGTGCCAGCAGTGGACAGGGGAGAATCACAGATACGCAGTATTTT
v_gene: TRBV6-4
d_gene: TRBD1
len: 15
abundance: few
j_gene: TRBJ2-3

CDR3aa: CASSPSLIVNTEAFF
CDR3nt: TGTGCCAGCTCACCATCATTAATAGTGAACACTGAAGCTTTCTTT
v_gene: TRBV18
d_gene: .
len: 15
abundance: .
j_gene: TRBJ1-1

CDR3aa: CASSPSPSNYGYTF
CDR3nt: TGCGCCAGCAGCCCCTCCCCCTCCAACTATGGCTACACCTTC
v_gene: TRBV5-1
d_gene: .
len: 14
abundance: once
j_gene: TRBJ1-2

CDR3aa: CASSLRQGKGNEQFF
CDR3nt: TGTGCCAGCAGTTTAAGGCAGGGGAAGGGCAATGAGCAGTTCTTC
v_gene: TRBV27
d_gene: .
len: 15
abundance: .
j_gene: TRBJ2-1

CDR3aa: CASSGGGQGINQPQHF
CDR3nt: TGTGCCAGCAGTGGAGGGGGACAGGGAATCAATCAGCCCCAGCATTTT
v_gene: TRBV6-2/TRBV6-3
d_gene: TRBD1
len: 16
abundance: .
j_gene: TRBJ1-5

CDR3aa: CITWTGEGYTF
CDR3nt: TGCATTACCTGGACGGGAGAAGGCTACACCTTC
v_gene: TRBV29-1
d_gene: .
len: 11
abundance: .
j_gene: TRBJ1-2

CDR3aa: CASSRPGGRETQYF
CDR3nt: TGTGCCAGCAGCCGGCCGGGGGGGAGAGAGACCCAGTACTTC
v_gene: TRBV7-2
d_gene: TRBD2
len: 14
abundance: .
j_gene: TRBJ2-5

CDR3aa: CASSPGQSYNEQFF
CDR3nt: TGTGCCAGCAGCCCCGGACAGTCCTACAATGAGCAGTTCTTC
v_gene: TRBV7-3
d_gene: .
len: 14
abundance: .
j_gene: TRBJ2-1

CDR3aa: CATSDFGNTEAFF
CDR3nt: TGTGCCACCAGTGATTTCGGGAACACTGAAGCTTTCTTT
v_gene: TRBV24-1
d_gene: .
len: 13
abundance: .
j_gene: TRBJ1-1

CDR3aa: CSVLGRGRSEKLFF
CDR3nt: TGCAGCGTCCTCGGCCGAGGTCGTTCGGAAAAACTGTTTTTT
v_gene: TRBV29-1
d_gene: .
len: 14
abundance: .
j_gene: TRBJ1-4

CDR3aa: CASRLAGNNEQFF
CDR3nt: TGCGCCAGCAGGTTAGCGGGGAACAATGAGCAGTTCTTC
v_gene: TRBV5-1
d_gene: TRBD2
len: 13
abundance: .
j_gene: TRBJ2-1

CDR3aa: CASSLRDRGWYTEAFF
CDR3nt: TGTGCCAGCAGCTTAAGAGACAGGGGTTGGTACACTGAAGCTTTCTTT
v_gene: TRBV7-9
d_gene: TRBD1
len: 16
abundance: once
j_gene: TRBJ1-1

CDR3aa: CASQLNRDRGHSPLHF
CDR3nt: TGTGCCAGTCAACTGAACCGGGACAGGGGGCATTCACCCCTCCACTTT
v_gene: TRBV19
d_gene: TRBD1
len: 16
abundance: .
j_gene: TRBJ1-6

CDR3aa: CASSGAGTGSYEQYF
CDR3nt: TGTGCCAGCAGTGGAGCCGGGACAGGGTCCTACGAGCAGTACTTC
v_gene: TRBV28
d_gene: TRBD1
len: 15
abundance: .
j_gene: TRBJ2-7

CDR3aa: CASSEPGASYEQYF
CDR3nt: TGTGCCAGCAGTGAACCTGGGGCCTCCTACGAGCAGTACTTC
v_gene: TRBV6-1
d_gene: .
len: 14
abundance: .
j_gene: TRBJ2-7

CDR3aa: CASSLFRNTEAFF
CDR3nt: TGTGCCAGCAGTTTATTCCGGAACACTGAAGCTTTCTTT
v_gene: TRBV27
d_gene: .
len: 13
abundance: once
j_gene: TRBJ1-1

CDR3aa: CASSLGKNSPLHF
CDR3nt: TGTGCCAGCAGCTTAGGTAAAAATTCACCCCTCCACTTT
v_gene: TRBV13
d_gene: .
len: 13
abundance: .
j_gene: TRBJ1-6

CDR3aa: CASSYGLPGGTEAFF
CDR3nt: TGTGCCAGCAGCTACGGACTCCCGGGCGGGACTGAAGCTTTCTTT
v_gene: TRBV5-6
d_gene: .
len: 15
abundance: .
j_gene: TRBJ1-1

CDR3aa: CASSEQGHGELFF
CDR3nt: TGTGCCAGCAGTGAGCAGGGGCACGGGGAGCTGTTTTTT
v_gene: TRBV6-4
d_gene: .
len: 13
abundance: many
j_gene: TRBJ2-2

CDR3aa: CASSYGGRGAGELFF
CDR3nt: TGTGCCAGCAGTTACGGCGGCAGGGGAGCCGGGGAGCTGTTTTTT
v_gene: TRBV6-2/TRBV6-3
d_gene: .
len: 15
abundance: few
j_gene: TRBJ2-2

CDR3aa: CASSLSGAVDTQYF
CDR3nt: TGTGCCAGCAGCCTTAGCGGGGCGGTGGATACGCAGTATTTT
v_gene: TRBV11-3
d_gene: TRBD2
len: 14
abundance: .
j_gene: TRBJ2-3

CDR3aa: CASSLGRSNSPLHF
CDR3nt: TGTGCCAGCAGCTTAGGACGGAGTAATTCACCCCTCCACTTT
v_gene: TRBV11-3
d_gene: .
len: 14
abundance: few
j_gene: TRBJ1-6

CDR3aa: CASSLSSGRDEQYF
CDR3nt: TGTGCCAGCAGCTTGTCTAGCGGGAGGGACGAGCAGTACTTC
v_gene: TRBV7-9
d_gene: TRBD2
len: 14
abundance: .
j_gene: TRBJ2-7

CDR3aa: CASSQDSGFTGELFF
CDR3nt: TGTGCCAGCAGCCAAGATTCAGGGTTCACCGGGGAGCTGTTTTTT
v_gene: TRBV14
d_gene: .
len: 15
abundance: .
j_gene: TRBJ2-2

CDR3aa: CASTETGWATEAFF
CDR3nt: TGTGCCAGTACCGAGACAGGGTGGGCCACTGAAGCTTTCTTT
v_gene: TRBV19
d_gene: TRBD1
len: 14
abundance: once
j_gene: TRBJ1-1

CDR3aa: CASSLWGVVNTEAFF
CDR3nt: TGTGCCAGCAGCTTATGGGGGGTCGTGAACACTGAAGCTTTCTTT
v_gene: TRBV7-9
d_gene: .
len: 15
abundance: .
j_gene: TRBJ1-1

CDR3aa: CASSPRGTSGAYEQYF
CDR3nt: TGTGCCAGCTCCCCTCGAGGGACTAGCGGGGCCTACGAGCAGTACTTC
v_gene: TRBV18
d_gene: TRBD2
len: 16
abundance: .
j_gene: TRBJ2-7

CDR3aa: CASSPGQNTGELFF
CDR3nt: TGTGCCAGCAGCCCGGGACAGAATACCGGGGAGCTGTTTTTT
v_gene: TRBV7-3
d_gene: TRBD1
len: 14
abundance: .
j_gene: TRBJ2-2

CDR3aa: CASTLAGDPKETQYF
CDR3nt: TGTGCCAGCACCCTAGCGGGGGACCCCAAAGAGACCCAGTACTTC
v_gene: TRBV7-9
d_gene: TRBD2
len: 15
abundance: .
j_gene: TRBJ2-5

CDR3aa: CASSWAGERLNTEAFF
CDR3nt: TGTGCCAGCAGCTGGGCGGGGGAAAGGCTGAACACTGAAGCTTTCTTT
v_gene: TRBV5-6
d_gene: .
len: 16
abundance: .
j_gene: TRBJ1-1

CDR3aa: CATSPTSGSNEQFF
CDR3nt: TGTGCCACCAGCCCGACTAGCGGGAGCAATGAGCAGTTCTTC
v_gene: TRBV15
d_gene: TRBD2
len: 14
abundance: .
j_gene: TRBJ2-1

CDR3aa: CASSQDDRAGNTIYF
CDR3nt: TGCGCCAGCAGCCAAGATGACAGGGCTGGAAACACCATATATTTT
v_gene: TRBV4-3
d_gene: TRBD1
len: 15
abundance: .
j_gene: TRBJ1-3

CDR3aa: CASSPSGVGGSYSYTF
CDR3nt: TGTGCCAGCAGCCCCTCCGGGGTGGGGGGGAGTTATAGCTACACCTTC
v_gene: TRBV4-2
d_gene: .
len: 16
abundance: .
j_gene: TRBJ1-2

CDR3aa: CAIRRNGGQRDEAFF
CDR3nt: TGTGCCATCAGGAGAAATGGCGGACAGAGAGATGAAGCTTTCTTT
v_gene: TRBV10-3
d_gene: .
len: 15
abundance: .
j_gene: TRBJ1-1

CDR3aa: CASSLLQYF
CDR3nt: TGTGCCAGCAGTTTACTGCAGTACTTC
v_gene: TRBV28
d_gene: .
len: 9
abundance: once
j_gene: TRBJ2-7

CDR3aa: CAYTWRSAGTGELFF
CDR3nt: TGTGCCTACACCTGGAGGTCTGCGGGGACCGGGGAGCTGTTTTTT
v_gene: TRBV30
d_gene: .
len: 15
abundance: once
j_gene: TRBJ2-2

CDR3aa: CASSESQIAKNIQYF
CDR3nt: TGTGCCAGCAGTGAATCGCAGATAGCCAAAAACATTCAGTACTTC
v_gene: TRBV25-1
d_gene: .
len: 15
abundance: .
j_gene: TRBJ2-4

CDR3aa: CASRTDTYSSYEQYF
CDR3nt: TGTGCCAGCAGAACCGACACCTACTCCTCCTACGAGCAGTACTTC
v_gene: TRBV6-5
d_gene: .
len: 15
abundance: .
j_gene: TRBJ2-7

CDR3aa: CATSDGGSGGSSYEQYF
CDR3nt: TGTGCCACCAGTGATGGTGGGTCGGGAGGGTCTTCCTACGAGCAGTACTTC
v_gene: TRBV24-1
d_gene: TRBD2
len: 17
abundance: .
j_gene: TRBJ2-7